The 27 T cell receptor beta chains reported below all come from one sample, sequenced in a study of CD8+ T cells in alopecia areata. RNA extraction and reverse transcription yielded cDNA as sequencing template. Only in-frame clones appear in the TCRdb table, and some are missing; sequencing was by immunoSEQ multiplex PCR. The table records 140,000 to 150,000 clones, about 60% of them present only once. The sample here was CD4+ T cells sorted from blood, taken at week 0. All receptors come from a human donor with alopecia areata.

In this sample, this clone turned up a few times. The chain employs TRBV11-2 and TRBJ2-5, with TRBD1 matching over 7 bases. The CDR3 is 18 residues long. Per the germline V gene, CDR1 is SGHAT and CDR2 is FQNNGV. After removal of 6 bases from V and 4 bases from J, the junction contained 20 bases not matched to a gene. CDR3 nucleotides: TGTGCCAGCAGTCCAGGGGGTACAGGGGCCATCCGCGGAGAGACCCAGTACTTC. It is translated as CASSPGGTGAIRGETQYF.

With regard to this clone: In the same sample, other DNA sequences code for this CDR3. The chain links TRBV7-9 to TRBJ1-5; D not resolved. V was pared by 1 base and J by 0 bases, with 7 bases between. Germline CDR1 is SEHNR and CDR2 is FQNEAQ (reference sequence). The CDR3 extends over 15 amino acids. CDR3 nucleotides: TGTGCCAGCAGCTTAGGGGGATATAGCAATCAGCCCCAGCATTTT. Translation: CASSLGGYSNQPQHF.

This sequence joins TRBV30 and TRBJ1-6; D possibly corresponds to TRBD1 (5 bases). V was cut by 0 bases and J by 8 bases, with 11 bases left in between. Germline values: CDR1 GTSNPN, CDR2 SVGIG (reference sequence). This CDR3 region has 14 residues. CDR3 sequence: CAWSVSGAHSPLHF. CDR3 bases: TGTGCCTGGAGTGTCTCCGGGGCTCATTCACCCCTCCACTTT.

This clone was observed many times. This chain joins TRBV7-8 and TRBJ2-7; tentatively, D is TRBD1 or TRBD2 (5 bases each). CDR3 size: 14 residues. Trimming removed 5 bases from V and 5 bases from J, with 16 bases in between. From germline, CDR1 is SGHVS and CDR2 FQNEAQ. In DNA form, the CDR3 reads TGTGCCAGCAGCCCCCGGGACCGGGGCCACGAGCAGTACTTC. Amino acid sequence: CASSPRDRGHEQYF.

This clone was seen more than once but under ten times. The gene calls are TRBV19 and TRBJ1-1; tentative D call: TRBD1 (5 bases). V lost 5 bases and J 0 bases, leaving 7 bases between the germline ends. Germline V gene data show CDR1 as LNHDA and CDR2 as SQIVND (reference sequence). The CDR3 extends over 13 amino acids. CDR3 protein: CASSATVNTEAFF. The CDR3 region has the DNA TGTGCCAGTAGTGCGACAGTGAACACTGAAGCTTTCTTT.

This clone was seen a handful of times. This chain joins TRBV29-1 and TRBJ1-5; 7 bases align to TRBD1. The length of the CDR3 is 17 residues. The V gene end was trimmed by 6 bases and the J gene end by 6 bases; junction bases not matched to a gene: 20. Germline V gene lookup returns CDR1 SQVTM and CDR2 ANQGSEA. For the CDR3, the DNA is TGCAGCGTGCCCCCTCGGATGGGACAGATCCCCCGTCAGCCCCAGCATTTT. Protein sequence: CSVPPRMGQIPRQPQHF.

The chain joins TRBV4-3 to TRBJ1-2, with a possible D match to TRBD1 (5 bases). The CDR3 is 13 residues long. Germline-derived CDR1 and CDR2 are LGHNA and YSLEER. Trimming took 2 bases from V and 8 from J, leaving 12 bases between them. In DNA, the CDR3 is TGCGCCAGCAGCCAACCCGGGACGGAAGGCTACACCTTC. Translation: CASSQPGTEGYTF.

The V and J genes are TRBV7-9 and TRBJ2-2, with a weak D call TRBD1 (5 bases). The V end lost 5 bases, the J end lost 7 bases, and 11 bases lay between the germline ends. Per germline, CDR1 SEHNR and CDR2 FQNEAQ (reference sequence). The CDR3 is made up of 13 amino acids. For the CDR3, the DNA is TGTGCCAGCAGCCCTGACAGCGTCGGGGAGCTGTTTTTT. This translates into CASSPDSVGELFF.

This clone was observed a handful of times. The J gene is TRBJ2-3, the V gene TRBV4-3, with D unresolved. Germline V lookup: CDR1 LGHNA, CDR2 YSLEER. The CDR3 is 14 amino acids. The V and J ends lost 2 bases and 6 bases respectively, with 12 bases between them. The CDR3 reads CASSQRTQKDTQYF. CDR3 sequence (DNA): TGCGCCAGCAGCCAACGGACCCAGAAGGATACGCAGTATTTT.

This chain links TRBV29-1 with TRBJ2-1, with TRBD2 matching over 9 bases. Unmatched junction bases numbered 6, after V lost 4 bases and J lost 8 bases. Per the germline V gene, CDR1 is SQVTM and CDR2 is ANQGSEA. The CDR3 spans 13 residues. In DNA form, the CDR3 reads TGCAGCGTTGTCGCGGGGGGGGCTGATGAGCAGTTCTTC. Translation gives CSVVAGGADEQFF.

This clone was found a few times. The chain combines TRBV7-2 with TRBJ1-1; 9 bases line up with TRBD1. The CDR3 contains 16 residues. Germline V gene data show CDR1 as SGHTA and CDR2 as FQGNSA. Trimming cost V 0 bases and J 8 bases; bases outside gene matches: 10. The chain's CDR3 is CASSLARGQGSNEAFF. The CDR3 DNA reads TGTGCCAGCAGCTTAGCGCGTGGACAGGGGAGTAACGAAGCTTTCTTT.

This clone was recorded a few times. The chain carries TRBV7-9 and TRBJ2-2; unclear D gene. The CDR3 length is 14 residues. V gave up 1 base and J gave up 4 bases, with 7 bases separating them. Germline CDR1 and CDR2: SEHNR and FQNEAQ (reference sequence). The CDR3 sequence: CASSLGRSTGELFF. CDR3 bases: TGTGCCAGCAGCTTAGGCAGATCCACCGGGGAGCTGTTTTTT. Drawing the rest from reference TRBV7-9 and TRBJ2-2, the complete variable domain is DTGVSQNPRHKITKRGQNVTFRCDPISEHNRLYWYRQTLGQGPEFLTYFQNEAQLEKSRLLSDRFSAERPKGSFSTLEIQRTEQGDSAMYLCASSLGRSTGELFFGEGSRLTVL.

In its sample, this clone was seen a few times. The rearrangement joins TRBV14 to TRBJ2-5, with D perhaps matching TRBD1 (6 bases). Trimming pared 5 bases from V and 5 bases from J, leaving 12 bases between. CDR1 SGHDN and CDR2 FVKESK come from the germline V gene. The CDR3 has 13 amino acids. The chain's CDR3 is CASSGQSAETQYF. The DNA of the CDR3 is TGTGCCAGCAGCGGACAGAGCGCCGAGACCCAGTACTTC.

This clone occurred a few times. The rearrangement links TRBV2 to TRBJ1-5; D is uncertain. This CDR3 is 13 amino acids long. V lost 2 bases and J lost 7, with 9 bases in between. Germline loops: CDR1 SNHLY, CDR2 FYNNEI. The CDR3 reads CASSEYSEQPQHF. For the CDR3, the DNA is TGTGCCAGCAGTGAATACAGTGAACAGCCCCAGCATTTT.

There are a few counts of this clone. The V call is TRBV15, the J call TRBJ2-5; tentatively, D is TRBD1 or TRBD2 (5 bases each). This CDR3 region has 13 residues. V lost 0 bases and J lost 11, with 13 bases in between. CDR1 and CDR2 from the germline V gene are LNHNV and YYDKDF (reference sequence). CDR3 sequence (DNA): TGTGCCACCAGCAGAGAGGAACGGGACCCGCAGTACTTC. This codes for CATSREERDPQYF.

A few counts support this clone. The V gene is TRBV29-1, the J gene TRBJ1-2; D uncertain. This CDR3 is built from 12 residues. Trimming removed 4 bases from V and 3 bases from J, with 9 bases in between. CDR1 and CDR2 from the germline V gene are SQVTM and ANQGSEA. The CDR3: CSVAGSDYGYTF. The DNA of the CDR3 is TGCAGCGTTGCAGGCAGCGACTATGGCTACACCTTC.

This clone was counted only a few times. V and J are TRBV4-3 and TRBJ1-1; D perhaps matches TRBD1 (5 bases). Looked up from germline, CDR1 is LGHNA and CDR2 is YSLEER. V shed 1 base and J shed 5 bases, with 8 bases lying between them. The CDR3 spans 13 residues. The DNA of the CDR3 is TGCGCCAGCAGCCAAGTGCAGGGAACTGAAGCTTTCTTT. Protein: CASSQVQGTEAFF.

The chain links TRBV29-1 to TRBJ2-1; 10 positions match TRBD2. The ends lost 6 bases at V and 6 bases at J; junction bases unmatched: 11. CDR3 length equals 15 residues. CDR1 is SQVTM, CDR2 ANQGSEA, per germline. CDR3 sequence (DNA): TGCAGCGTCCTACCTTATCAGCGGGGGGGCAATGAGCAGTTCTTC. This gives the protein CSVLPYQRGGNEQFF.

CDR3 bases: TGTGCCATCAGTGAGTCGATCGGCAGGGTCGGCGGCTACACCTTC. Translation gives CAISESIGRVGGYTF. The chain combines TRBV10-3 with TRBJ1-2; D is possibly TRBD1 (5 bases). The CDR3 has 15 residues. Germline CDR1 reads ENHRY; CDR2 reads SYGVKD. V lost 0 bases to trimming and J lost 8 bases, with 16 bases between them.

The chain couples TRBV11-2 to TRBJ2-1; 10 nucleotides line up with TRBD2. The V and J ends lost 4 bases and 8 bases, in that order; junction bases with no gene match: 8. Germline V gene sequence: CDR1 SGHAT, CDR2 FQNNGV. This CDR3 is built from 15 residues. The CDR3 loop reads CASSSSGGAGYEQFF. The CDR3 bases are TGTGCCAGCAGCTCAAGCGGGGGGGCCGGCTATGAGCAGTTCTTC.

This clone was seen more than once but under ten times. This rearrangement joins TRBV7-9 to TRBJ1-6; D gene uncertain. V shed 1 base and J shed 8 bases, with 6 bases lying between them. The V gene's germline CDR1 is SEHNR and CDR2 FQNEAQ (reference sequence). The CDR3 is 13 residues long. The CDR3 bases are TGTGCCAGCAGCTTAGGGCCCTATTCACCCCTCCACTTT. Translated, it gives CASSLGPYSPLHF. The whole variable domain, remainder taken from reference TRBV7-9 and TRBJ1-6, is DTGVSQNPRHKITKRGQNVTFRCDPISEHNRLYWYRQTLGQGPEFLTYFQNEAQLEKSRLLSDRFSAERPKGSFSTLEIQRTEQGDSAMYLCASSLGPYSPLHFGNGTRLTVT.

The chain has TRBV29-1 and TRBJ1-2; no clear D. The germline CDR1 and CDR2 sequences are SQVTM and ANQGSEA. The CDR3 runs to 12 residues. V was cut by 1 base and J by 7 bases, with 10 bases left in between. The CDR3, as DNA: TGCAGCGTTGAAGTGGCTTCGGGTGGCTACACCTTC. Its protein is CSVEVASGGYTF.

CDR3 DNA: TGTGCCACCAGCAGAGATCTAGCGGGGGAGACCCAGTACTTC. Its protein product is CATSRDLAGETQYF. The chain uses TRBV15 and TRBJ2-5, with 9 nucleotides matching TRBD2. Germline lookup yields CDR1 LNHNV and CDR2 YYDKDF (reference sequence). The CDR3 sequence is 14 residues long. Unmatched junction bases numbered 1, after V lost 0 bases and J lost 5 bases.

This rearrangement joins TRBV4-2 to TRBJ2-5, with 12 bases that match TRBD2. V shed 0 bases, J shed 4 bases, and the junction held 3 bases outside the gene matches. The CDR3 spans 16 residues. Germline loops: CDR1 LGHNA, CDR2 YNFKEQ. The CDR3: CASSQEASGGAETQYF. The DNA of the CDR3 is TGTGCCAGCAGCCAAGAGGCTAGCGGGGGGGCAGAGACCCAGTACTTC.

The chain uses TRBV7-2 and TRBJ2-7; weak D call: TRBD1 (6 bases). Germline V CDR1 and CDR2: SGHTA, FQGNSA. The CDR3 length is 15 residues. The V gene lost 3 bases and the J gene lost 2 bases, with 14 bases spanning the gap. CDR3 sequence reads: CASSFAGTYAYEQYF. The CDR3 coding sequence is TGTGCCAGCAGCTTTGCCGGGACATACGCCTACGAGCAGTACTTC. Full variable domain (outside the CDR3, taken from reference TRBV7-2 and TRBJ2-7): GAGVSQSPSNKVTEKGKDVELRCDPISGHTALYWYRQSLGQGLEFLIYFQGNSAPDKSGLPSDRFSAERTGGSVSTLTIQRTQQEDSAVYLCASSFAGTYAYEQYFGPGTRLTVT.

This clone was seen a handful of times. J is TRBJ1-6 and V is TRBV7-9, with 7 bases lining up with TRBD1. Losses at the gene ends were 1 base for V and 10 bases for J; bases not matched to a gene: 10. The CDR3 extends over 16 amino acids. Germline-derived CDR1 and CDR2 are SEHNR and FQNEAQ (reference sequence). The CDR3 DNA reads TGTGCCAGCAGCTTAGGACGGGACAGCCTAAGGTCACCCCTCCACTTT. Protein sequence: CASSLGRDSLRSPLHF.

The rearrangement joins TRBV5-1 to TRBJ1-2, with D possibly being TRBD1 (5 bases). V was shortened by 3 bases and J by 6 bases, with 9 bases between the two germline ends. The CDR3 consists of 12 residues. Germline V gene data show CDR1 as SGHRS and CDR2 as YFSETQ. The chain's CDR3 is CASSSQGNGYTF. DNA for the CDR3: TGCGCCAGCAGCTCTCAGGGAAATGGCTACACCTTC.